These T cell receptor beta chains were read from a single sample in a study of shared clonotypes between healthy human individuals. The repertoire was sequenced with immunoSEQ multiplex PCR; TCRdb's copy has only in-frame clones and lacks some. The table has 2 million to 2.5 million clones, 90% to 97% seen once. The sample taken for sequencing was naive CD4+ T cells sorted from blood. The origin of the receptors is a man aged 18 to 30 in good health. CDR3s include the opening cysteine and the closing phenylalanine or tryptophan. Each record gives: V gene, J gene, CDR3 protein.

TRBV27	TRBJ2-7	CASSPKSGTSVYEQYF
TRBV5-1	TRBJ2-7	CASSQGTNYEQYF
TRBV5-1	TRBJ2-2	CASQTGGTDTGELFF
TRBV15	TRBJ1-3	CATRDEGTGNTIYF
TRBV5-1	TRBJ1-4	CASSLGAGGVEKLFF
TRBV6-6	TRBJ2-3	CASSYTGLAGGDTQYF
TRBV6-6	TRBJ1-5	CASSYPGINQPQHF
TRBV30	TRBJ2-1	CAWSVRGDYNEQFF
TRBV5-4	TRBJ2-2	CASSLDPGGGTGELFF
TRBV5-5	TRBJ2-7	CASSPFYEQYF
TRBV30	TRBJ1-2	CAWSAGQGSGYTF
TRBV30	TRBJ2-5	CAWSVRRDETQYF
TRBV5-1	TRBJ1-2	CASSENRDTRSGYTF
TRBV2	TRBJ2-7	CASRRLADLYEQYF
TRBV7-2	TRBJ2-4	CASRGGGNTKNIQYF
TRBV18	TRBJ1-2	CASSPTGSDYGYTF
TRBV18	TRBJ1-1	CASSPDDSMNTEAFF
TRBV2	TRBJ2-6	CASGGQGTSVLTF
TRBV4-1	TRBJ2-7	CASSQYDTGSSHEQYF
TRBV7-9	TRBJ1-1	CASSLGGKGGLWTEAFF
TRBV5-1	TRBJ2-7	CASSPGLAGGEQYF
TRBV6-1	TRBJ1-2	CASSVLSRNGRDGYTF
TRBV7-9	TRBJ2-1	CASSTIGLAGVRYEQFF
TRBV9	TRBJ2-3	CASSGPLRPASTDTQYF